This T cell receptor beta chain was profiled in a study of cytomegalovirus exposure and HLA in healthy donors. The study's findings and limits: Likely technical artifact: a cluster of highly shared sequence variants.

A remark on this clone: Its antigen remains unknown.

CDR1 is LNHDA and CDR2 is SQIVND in the germline V gene (reference sequence). The CDR3 sequence is 15 residues long. V shed 4 bases and J shed 4 bases, with 16 bases lying between them. 60 Vbeta and 13 Jbeta primers were used in PCR. Some clones are missing from TCRdb's copy, which holds only in-frame ones; the method was immunoSEQ multiplex PCR. In the table there are some 170,000 clones, around 77% of which are singletons. The TCR was taken from a woman under 40 in good health and CMV-seronegative. V usage is TRBV19 and J usage is TRBJ1-2; unclear D gene. Specimen: PBMCs. As DNA, the CDR3 is TGTGCCAGTAGTAAACAGACTACCGTCCCCTATGGCTACACCTTC. Translation: CASSKQTTVPYGYTF.